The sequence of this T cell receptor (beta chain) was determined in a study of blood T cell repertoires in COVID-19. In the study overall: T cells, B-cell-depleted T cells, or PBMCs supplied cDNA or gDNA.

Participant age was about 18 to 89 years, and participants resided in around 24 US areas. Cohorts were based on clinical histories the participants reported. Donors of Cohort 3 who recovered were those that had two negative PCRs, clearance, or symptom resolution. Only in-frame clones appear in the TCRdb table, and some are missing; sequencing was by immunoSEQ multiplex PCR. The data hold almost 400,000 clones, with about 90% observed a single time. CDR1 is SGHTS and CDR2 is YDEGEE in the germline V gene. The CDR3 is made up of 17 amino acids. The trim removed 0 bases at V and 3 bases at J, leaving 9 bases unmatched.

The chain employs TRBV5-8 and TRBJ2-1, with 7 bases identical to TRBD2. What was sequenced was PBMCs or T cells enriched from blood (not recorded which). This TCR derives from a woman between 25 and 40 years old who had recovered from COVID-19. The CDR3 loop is CASSLAGASGRYNEQFF. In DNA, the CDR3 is TGTGCCAGCAGCTTGGCCGGGGCTAGCGGACGCTACAATGAGCAGTTCTTC. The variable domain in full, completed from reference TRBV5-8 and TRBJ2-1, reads EAGVTQSPTHLIKTRGQQATLRCSPISGHTSVYWYQQALGLGLQFLLWYDEGEERNRGNFPPRFSGRQFPNYSSELNVNALELEDSALYLCASSLAGASGRYNEQFFGPGTRLTVL.